The subject of this entry is one T cell receptor beta chain. Its target is not known. Primers used in a second PCR of roughly 7 to 11 cycles were a sample-barcoded 5' primer and a J-beta primer mix. The template-switch adaptor, which had 12 random nucleotides, put a tag on each cDNA molecule. TCRdb called the 5' RACE reads again in MiXCR, with one record for every CDR3 protein. The data contain approximately 690,000 distinct CDR3 sequences, under 65% of them singletons. The sample comes from a study of blood T cells in healthy people across ages. Study-level points and caveats: Age advanced and TCR beta diversity per million T cells fell, roughly linearly. When set beside aged donors, long-lived donors presented more naive CD4+ cells and higher diversity.

At least 7 million PBMCs were isolated per sample. The sequenced sample consisted of blood. The receptor's source is a man aged 55 to 70 in good health.

The CDR3 DNA is TGTGCCAGCAGCGTGGGAGGGGGCATAACAGATACGCAGTATTTT. Amino acids: CASSVGGGITDTQYF. The rearrangement links TRBV9 to TRBJ2-3, with D perhaps given as TRBD1 or TRBD2 (7 bases each). V dropped 2 bases and J dropped 3 bases, with 13 bases sitting between them. CDR3 length equals 15 residues. The germline gives CDR1 SGDLS, CDR2 YYNGEE.